Shown below are 30 T cell receptor beta chains from a single sample sequenced in a study of T cells in Graves' hyperthyroidism and ophthalmopathy. Regions amplified from RNA transcripts were the TCR beta CDR3 regions. The HTBI primer set drove a first-round RT-PCR of the TCR CDR3. TCRdb re-called the multiplex PCR reads through MiXCR, storing one row per CDR3 protein. The data show hundreds of thousands of distinct CDR3 sequences, 15% to 20% seen once. Sequencing was performed on blood. These receptors all stem from a woman aged 30 to 39 with Graves' hyperthyroidism.

This clonotype has a count of ten or more. The chain uses TRBV10-3 and TRBJ2-3; TRBD2 matches at 7 bases. Per the germline V gene, CDR1 is ENHRY and CDR2 is SYGVKD. The CDR3 has 13 amino acids. V dropped 8 bases and J dropped 3; count of bases not matched to a gene: 5. The CDR3 is CAIGSGGTDTQYF. The CDR3 DNA follows: TGTGCCATCGGCTCGGGGGGTACAGATACGCAGTATTTT.

This clonotype showed up many times. The rearrangement uses TRBV28 and TRBJ2-3; 7 bases line up with TRBD1. V trimming: 4 bases; J trimming: 0 bases; junction bases outside the gene matches: 22. Germline V gene sequence: CDR1 MDHEN, CDR2 SYDVKM. The CDR3 extends over 21 amino acids. This CDR3 is CASSSDPPIARQGTSTDTQYF. The DNA of the CDR3 is TGTGCCAGCAGTTCTGACCCCCCTATAGCCCGACAGGGCACTAGCACAGATACGCAGTATTTT.

This clonotype was observed many times. V usage is TRBV27 and J usage is TRBJ2-4; 9 bases are a match to TRBD2. V lost 6 bases, J lost 8 bases, and 11 bases stayed unmatched. This CDR3 is 15 amino acids long. Looked up from germline, CDR1 is MNHEY and CDR2 is SMNVEV (reference sequence). The CDR3 region has the DNA TGTGCCAGCAGGTCGGGGACTAGCCGGTTTCACATTCAGTACTTC. Translated, it gives CASRSGTSRFHIQYF.

Ten or more counts support this clonotype. This chain connects TRBV5-8 to TRBJ2-2; D call uncertain. Germline CDR1 reads SGHTS; CDR2 reads YDEGEE. Trimming took 4 bases from V and 5 from J, leaving 0 bases between them. The length of the CDR3 is 10 residues. The CDR3 bases are TGTGCCAGCAGCACCGGGGAGCTGTTTTTT. Its protein is CASSTGELFF.

This clonotype was counted many times. The rearrangement joins TRBV5-1 to TRBJ1-1, with D uncertain. Germline lookup yields CDR1 SGHRS and CDR2 YFSETQ. CDR3 length: 14 residues. The V end lost 2 bases, the J end lost 1 base, and 9 bases lay between the germline ends. The chain's CDR3 is CASSFSSGNTEAFF. The DNA of the CDR3 is TGCGCCAGCAGCTTTAGTTCCGGGAACACTGAAGCTTTCTTT.

This clonotype showed up just a few times. V usage is TRBV28 and J usage is TRBJ1-3; 10 bases are a match to TRBD1. V lost 5 bases, J lost 7 bases, and 11 bases stayed unmatched. The CDR3 spans 16 residues. Per the germline V gene, CDR1 is MDHEN and CDR2 is SYDVKM. CDR3 region: CASSLPRTGGINTIYF. In nucleotides, the CDR3 is TGTGCCAGCAGTCTCCCCAGGACAGGGGGAATCAACACCATATATTTT. The full variable domain, completed using reference TRBV28 and TRBJ1-3, is DVKVTQSSRYLVKRTGEKVFLECVQDMDHENMFWYRQDPGLGLRLIYFSYDVKMKEKGDIPEGYSVSREKKERFSLILESASTNQTSMYLCASSLPRTGGINTIYFGEGSWLTVV.

There are many counts of this clonotype. The V and J genes are TRBV20-1 and TRBJ2-7; TRBD1 might be the D (6 bases). The CDR3 consists of 15 residues. Looked up from germline, CDR1 is DFQATT and CDR2 is SNEGSKA (reference sequence). V was cut by 2 bases and J by 1 base, with 15 bases left in between. The DNA of the CDR3 is TGCAGTGCTAGATCAGGAGAGGACAGATCCTACGAGCAGTACTTC. Translating gives CSARSGEDRSYEQYF.

This clonotype was observed a few times. The V gene is TRBV6-1, the J gene TRBJ1-1; TRBD1 agrees at 7 bases. The CDR3 runs to 13 residues. The germline V gene encodes CDR1 MNHNS and CDR2 SASEGT. With V trimmed by 6 bases and J by 6 bases, 7 bases remained unmatched. CDR3 in DNA: TGTGCCAGCAGGTATACAGGGGTCTCTGAAGCTTTCTTT. Its protein is CASRYTGVSEAFF.

This clonotype was recorded many times. The rearrangement links TRBV20-1 to TRBJ2-7; 11 bases agree with TRBD2. The CDR3 length is 16 residues. CDR1 and CDR2 (germline): DFQATT, SNEGSKA (reference sequence). Trimming cost V 6 bases and J 5 bases; bases outside gene matches: 15. The CDR3 nucleotides are TGCAGTGCCAGTCTCCCAATAGCGGGGGGGACCCACGAGCAGTACTTC. Translating gives CSASLPIAGGTHEQYF.

The CDR3 loop is CASSLGGQGDEKLFF. The CDR3 bases are TGTGCCAGCAGTTTGGGCGGACAGGGGGACGAAAAACTGTTTTTT. This sequence joins TRBV27 and TRBJ1-4, with 10 bases aligning to TRBD1. The CDR3 contains 15 residues. Germline CDR1 is MNHEY and CDR2 is SMNVEV (reference sequence). Unmatched junction bases numbered 6, after V lost 3 bases and J lost 8 bases.

This clonotype was counted at least ten times. The chain carries TRBV28 and TRBJ1-5; 9 bases map to TRBD1. CDR1 is MDHEN, CDR2 SYDVKM, per germline. The ends lost 7 bases at V and 7 bases at J; junction bases unmatched: 14. CDR3 length: 16 amino acids. The DNA for the CDR3 is TGTGCCAGCAACCTGAAGGGGACAGGGTATGAGCAGCCCCAGCATTTT. Translated, it gives CASNLKGTGYEQPQHF.

This clonotype occurred a few times. The J gene is TRBJ2-3, the V gene TRBV9, with TRBD2 identical over 7 bases. The germline V gene has CDR1 SGDLS and CDR2 YYNGEE. Trimming removed 2 bases from V and 0 bases from J; junction bases left unmatched: 3. CDR3 size: 15 residues. The CDR3 here is CASSVWGGSTDTQYF. CDR3 DNA: TGTGCCAGCAGCGTTTGGGGGGGAAGCACAGATACGCAGTATTTT. The full variable domain, completed using reference TRBV9 and TRBJ2-3, is DSGVTQTPKHLITATGQRVTLRCSPRSGDLSVYWYQQSLDQGLQFLIQYYNGEERAKGNILERFSAQQFPDLHSELNLSSLELGDSALYFCASSVWGGSTDTQYFGPGTRLTVL.

Turning to this clonotype: A single base separates this from a much larger clone, so it may be a read error. The rearrangement links TRBV3-1 to TRBJ2-7; 8 nucleotides align to TRBD2. The CDR3 runs 15 residues. The V gene's germline CDR1 is LGHDT and CDR2 YNNKEL (reference sequence). Written as DNA, the CDR3 is TGTGTCAGCAGTCCCTTAGCGGGAAGCTCCTACGAGCAGTACTTC. Its translation is CVSSPLAGSSYEQYF.

This clonotype was observed at least ten times. The CDR3 sequence: CASSSPSGRVYEQFF. The CDR3 DNA is TGTGCCAGCAGTTCTCCTAGCGGGAGGGTGTATGAGCAGTTCTTC. The chain joins TRBV28 to TRBJ2-1, with 12 bases fitting TRBD2. Germline-derived CDR1 and CDR2 are MDHEN and SYDVKM. J lost 8 bases, V lost 4 bases, and 6 bases had no gene match. This CDR3 is built from 15 residues.

About this clonotype itself: This may stem from a read error, because a much larger clone lies one nucleotide away. V is TRBV3-1 and J is TRBJ2-7, with TRBD2 matching over 7 bases. The CDR3 length is 18 residues. Looked up from germline, CDR1 is LGHDT and CDR2 is YNNKEL (reference sequence). CDR3 amino acids: CASIQVWEGGESSYEQYF. The CDR3 region has the DNA TGTGCCAGCATCCAAGTTTGGGAGGGCGGGGAGAGCTCCTACGAGCAGTACTTC.

This clonotype was picked up many times. This chain joins TRBV6-1 and TRBJ2-7; D may be TRBD1 or TRBD2 (6 bases each). The CDR3 loop spans 14 amino acids. The germline V and J ends were trimmed by 10 bases and 0 bases, with 16 bases remaining between them. Germline loops: CDR1 MNHNS, CDR2 SASEGT. CDR3 in DNA: TGTGCCACTGACTGGGGGGCAAACTCCTACGAGCAGTACTTC. Translated, it gives CATDWGANSYEQYF.

This clonotype was found many times. The chain employs TRBV28 and TRBJ1-2, with D possibly being TRBD1 (6 bases). In germline, CDR1 is MDHEN, CDR2 SYDVKM. With 2 bases removed from V and 4 bases from J, the gap between germline ends came to 14 bases. This CDR3 is built from 15 residues. In DNA form, the CDR3 reads TGTGCCAGCAGTTTACGGGCAGGGGTAGTCTATGGCTACACCTTC. This gives the protein CASSLRAGVVYGYTF.

This clonotype was found many times. This rearrangement joins TRBV9 to TRBJ2-7; D is undetermined. The CDR3 runs to 15 residues. V dropped 3 bases and J dropped 3 bases, with 16 bases sitting between them. Germline V gene lookup returns CDR1 SGDLS and CDR2 YYNGEE. This CDR3 reads CASSADPTLGYEQYF. Written as DNA, the CDR3 is TGTGCCAGCAGCGCCGACCCCACGCTGGGCTACGAGCAGTACTTC.

The chain employs TRBV5-4 and TRBJ2-2; D is perhaps TRBD2 (5 bases). Germline V gene lookup returns CDR1 SGHNT and CDR2 YYREEE (reference sequence). V was trimmed by 0 bases and J by 6 bases, leaving 12 bases between them. The CDR3 length is 15 residues. CDR3 region: CASSLERGIPGELFF. The CDR3 nucleotides read TGTGCCAGCAGCTTGGAAAGAGGGATTCCCGGGGAGCTGTTTTTT.

The CDR3 loop is CASSLVPGHNSPLHF. DNA for the CDR3: TGTGCCAGCAGCTTGGTCCCGGGACACAATTCACCCCTCCACTTT. The rearrangement joins TRBV5-8 to TRBJ1-6, with a tentative D call TRBD1 (6 bases). CDR1 is SGHTS, CDR2 YDEGEE, per germline. The CDR3 totals 15 residues. The V end was cut by 0 bases, the J end by 7 bases, with 11 bases between.

This clonotype was detected only a few times. The V call is TRBV6-2 or TRBV6-3, the J call TRBJ2-1; 12 bases align to TRBD2. The V and J ends lost 4 bases and 12 bases, in that order; junction bases with no gene match: 7. The CDR3 is 14 residues long. Germline V gene data show CDR1 as MNHEY and CDR2 as SVGEGT. The CDR3 loop is CASSFFGLAGTQFF. The CDR3 bases are TGTGCCAGCAGTTTCTTCGGACTAGCGGGGACGCAGTTCTTC.

The chain combines TRBV27 with TRBJ2-7; possibly TRBD1 for D (5 bases). The CDR3 totals 14 residues. Trimming left V 3 bases short and J 4 bases short, with 13 bases between. CDR1 is MNHEY and CDR2 is SMNVEV in the germline V gene (reference sequence). This CDR3 is CASSFRTSTYEQYF. CDR3 coding DNA: TGTGCCAGCAGTTTTCGGACAAGTACTTACGAGCAGTACTTC.

In this sample, this clonotype turned up a few times. This chain links TRBV12-3 or TRBV12-4 with TRBJ2-3; 10 bases map to TRBD2. The length of the CDR3 is 16 residues. J was trimmed by 2 bases and V by 4 bases; bases with no gene match: 6. The DNA for the CDR3 is TGTGCCAGCAGTTCCACTAGCGGGACCTACACAGATACGCAGTATTTT. It translates to CASSSTSGTYTDTQYF.

This clonotype was counted only a few times. This chain connects TRBV20-1 to TRBJ1-5; D not certain. The CDR3 covers 13 residues. With 1 base removed from V and 0 bases from J, the gap between germline ends came to 4 bases. The germline gives CDR1 DFQATT, CDR2 SNEGSKA (reference sequence). CDR3 region: CSARGFSNQPQHF. DNA of the CDR3: TGCAGTGCTAGAGGATTTAGCAATCAGCCCCAGCATTTT.

This clonotype came up many times. The genes are TRBV7-2 and TRBJ2-7; 11 bases map to TRBD2. This CDR3 region has 14 residues. The J segment lost 6 bases and the V segment lost 5 bases, leaving 6 bases of the junction unmatched. Germline V lookup: CDR1 SGHTA, CDR2 FQGNSA. The CDR3 coding sequence is TGTGCCAGCAGCCGGCTAGCGGGAGGTGGCGAGCAGTACTTC. This sequence encodes CASSRLAGGGEQYF.

This clonotype was seen only a few times. The rearrangement uses TRBV27 and TRBJ2-2; D is uncertain. CDR3 length: 12 amino acids. CDR1 is MNHEY and CDR2 is SMNVEV in the germline V gene (reference sequence). The V gene lost 6 bases and the J gene lost 1 base, with 3 bases spanning the gap. Here the CDR3 reads CASRMNTGELFF. The DNA of the CDR3 is TGTGCCAGCAGGATGAACACCGGGGAGCTGTTTTTT.

As concerns this clonotype: This sequence may be a read error, since a much larger clone differs from it by one base. CDR3 coding DNA: TGTGCCAGCAGCTTAGGCCGCGGGAGGGGGTCCTACGAGCAGGACTTC. Translation: CASSLGRGRGSYEQDF. The chain recombines TRBV13 with TRBJ2-7; 9 bases fit TRBD2. The germline gives CDR1 PRHDT, CDR2 FYEKMQ (reference sequence). This CDR3 contains 16 residues.

The rearrangement links TRBV28 to TRBJ2-3; tentatively, D is TRBD1 or TRBD2 (6 bases each). V was pared by 1 base and J by 2 bases, with 19 bases between. This CDR3 has 18 amino acids. The germline V gene has CDR1 MDHEN and CDR2 SYDVKM. In DNA, the CDR3 is TGTGCCAGCAGTTTATTACCGGCTGGGGGGCTTTTCACAGATACGCAGTATTTT. As protein: CASSLLPAGGLFTDTQYF.

This clonotype was seen ten or more times. The CDR3 DNA follows: TGTGCCACCGGAATAGGGACAGGGGGCACAGATACGCAGTATTTT. Amino acids: CATGIGTGGTDTQYF. V gene TRBV28 combines with J gene TRBJ2-3, with TRBD1 matching over 10 bases. The CDR3 covers 15 residues. The V gene end was trimmed by 10 bases and the J gene end by 1 base; junction bases not matched to a gene: 8. The germline V gene has CDR1 MDHEN and CDR2 SYDVKM.

Ten or more counts support this clonotype. The chain has TRBV24-1 and TRBJ2-2; the D gene is possibly TRBD1 (5 bases). CDR3 length: 16 residues. Trimming shortened V by 0 bases and J by 4 bases, and 11 bases separated the two germline ends. Germline V gene sequence: CDR1 KGHDR, CDR2 SFDVKD. The CDR3 sequence is CATSDLSGLGTGELFF. The CDR3 region has the DNA TGTGCCACCAGTGATTTGTCAGGGTTGGGCACCGGGGAGCTGTTTTTT.